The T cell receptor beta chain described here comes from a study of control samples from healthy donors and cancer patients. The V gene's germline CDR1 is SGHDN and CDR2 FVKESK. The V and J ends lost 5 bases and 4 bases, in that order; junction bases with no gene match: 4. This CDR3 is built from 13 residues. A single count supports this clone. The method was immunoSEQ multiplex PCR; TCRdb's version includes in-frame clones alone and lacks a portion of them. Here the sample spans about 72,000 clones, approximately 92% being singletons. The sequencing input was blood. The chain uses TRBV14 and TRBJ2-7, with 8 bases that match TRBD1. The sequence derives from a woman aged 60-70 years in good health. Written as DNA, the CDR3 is TGTGCCAGCAGCAGACAGGGGAGGTACGAGCAGTACTTC. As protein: CASSRQGRYEQYF.